Described below is a single T cell receptor (beta chain) sequence and its context. J gave up 5 bases and V 4 bases, and 7 bases lay outside the gene matches. This CDR3 is 15 amino acids long. Germline lookup yields CDR1 MNHEY and CDR2 SMNVEV (reference sequence). The data stem from a study of blood T cell repertoires in COVID-19. The repertoire was sequenced with immunoSEQ multiplex PCR; TCRdb's copy has only in-frame clones and lacks some. The sample records 250,000 or so clones, roughly 90% being singletons. This sequence was found in a man aged 30 to 45 with active or convalescent COVID-19. This chain joins TRBV27 and TRBJ2-1; the match to TRBD2 covers 8 bases. Source material: peripheral blood. Written as DNA, the CDR3 is TGTGCCAGCAGTTCCCTTAGCGGGGCTAACAATGAGCAGTTCTTC. Translated, it gives CASSSLSGANNEQFF.